Listed here is a single T cell receptor beta chain. The CDR3 sequence is 16 residues long. Trimming left V 6 bases short and J 2 bases short, with 22 bases between. The germline V gene has CDR1 SQVTM and CDR2 ANQGSEA. The sample comes from a study of early T cells in non-severe SARS-CoV-2 infection. Researchers attached unique molecular identifiers to individual cDNA molecules. MiXCR, run by TCRdb on the 5' RACE reads, gives a single entry per CDR3 protein. The data contain about 67,000 distinct CDR3 sequences, roughly 12% of them singletons. This TCR was sampled from an adult who was a healthcare worker with PCR-confirmed SARS-CoV-2 infection or an uninfected control (not recorded which). V and J are TRBV29-1 and TRBJ2-5; possible D gene TRBD2, 6 bases. Sequenced: whole blood. The CDR3, as DNA: TGCAGCGTGCCTCCTTTAGGCGGGATGCAACAAGAGACCCAGTACTTC. Amino acids: CSVPPLGGMQQETQYF. The whole variable domain, filled in from reference TRBV29-1 and TRBJ2-5, reads SAVISQKPSRDICQRGTSLTIQCQVDSQVTMMFWYRQQPGQSLTLIATANQGSEATYESGFVIDKFPISRPNLTFSTLTVSNMSPEDSSIYLCSVPPLGGMQQETQYFGPGTRLLVL.